This TCR beta chain is from a study of shared clonotypes between healthy human individuals (dated by TCRdb to 2019 to 2021). At the level of the whole study: A couple of women and a few men aged 18 to 49 years were included in the cohort. For each donor, CD4 naive and CD4 memory were each run on three plates, CD8 naive on two plates, and CD8 memory on one plate. To estimate repertoire size and how much clonotype sharing occurs between individuals, the study deeply sequenced the blood TCR repertoires of 5 or 6 healthy adults. Different laboratories and diverse techniques were used to prepare libraries and sequence TCR repertoires, to increase sequencing depth and limit assay-specific biases. Leukapheresis yielded between about 0.94 and 8.9 billion PBMCs per donor. Results and caveats for the whole study, not just this receptor: Compared with non-shared clonotypes, clonotypes shared by all four sorted-subset donors had higher generation probabilities. The genetic and exposure-history diversity represented was limited by the small number of donors. Naive subsets generally had larger estimated clonotype richness than memory subsets. Based on pairwise subsampling, the degree of clonotype sharing among donors was expected to be affected by sequencing depth. Across a few donors, around 5% of naive CD4, approximately 3.6% of naive CD8, roughly 2.2% of memory CD4, and 0.4% of memory CD8 clonotypes were shared. Sampling was restricted to blood, and TCR repertoires in tissue are likely to differ from TCR repertoires in blood. Rarefaction of sorted-subset datasets indicated incomplete sequencing despite the large sequencing depth.

As regards this clone: What antigen it recognizes has not been identified. No much larger clone is present one base from it, and per-base qualities are unavailable.

TCR CDR3 regions were amplified from genomic DNA by multiplex PCR using the deep immunoSEQ assay. For each cell subset, the extracted genomic DNA was distributed evenly across all wells of several immunoSEQ 96-well plates, and each plate served as one replicate. For sorted subsets, 200 to 250 ng of genomic DNA, equivalent to 25,000 to 35,000 T cell genomes, went into each replicate PCR. Purified libraries were quantified with a Qubit 3.0 fluorometer, sized on a Bioanalyzer 2100, and re-quantified with the KAPA Library Quantification kit. Each immunoSEQ 96-well plate was sequenced on its own single-read 150-cycle Illumina NextSeq 550 flow cell. On the authors' methods: Because the immunoSEQ output held only junctional sequences and lacked quality scores, the filtering could not match the filtering applied to full-length reads. To assign V/J genes and CDR3, sequences were annotated against IMGT germline references using PyIR, a Python wrapper for IgBLAST v1.9. Reads with weak V/J assignments (E-value above 1e-6), missing CDR3, stop codons, out-of-frame junctions, or ambiguous translated residues were removed. V3J clonotypes were defined by identical inferred V gene, J gene, and CDR3 amino acid sequence. To compute the percentage overlap between repertoires, the number of shared unique clonotypes was divided by the size of the smaller repertoire. Repertoire richness was assessed with RTK rarefaction, the Chao1 estimator, and Recon v2.1 estimates of unobserved clonotypes. For all TCRbeta clonotypes obtained by the gDNA method from a few donors, generation probabilities were computed with OLGA. This is the immuneACCESS table as TCRdb keeps it, with only in-frame sequences that have V and J called. A part of the clones is gone; compared with another copy, unresolved V genes explain less than half, and the rest is unexplained. The D gene and trimming were derived from the DNA, and the V and J assignments and clone size from that table. Across this sample there are more than 2 million clones, with around 95% seen only once. The biggest ten clones account for around 0.13% of the sample.

The junction carries 13 bases between V and J, which are trimmed by 0 bases and 10 bases respectively. CDR1 and CDR2 are drawn from the germline V gene (reference sequence): LNHNV, YYDKDF. The CDR3 contains 15 residues, cysteine and phenylalanine counted. Only the CDR3 portion is preserved as DNA: 45 bases, with reading frame beginning at the first base. The donors were healthy, HIV-negative adults with no recently reported acute infections or vaccinations. Only Caucasian adults living in Nashville, Tennessee, USA were represented among the donors. Magnetic negative selection was used to enrich CD4+ T cells, after which naive cells were positively selected on CD45RA and the negative fraction became the memory subset. After blood collection by leukapheresis, PBMCs were isolated using Ficoll-Histopaque density gradient centrifugation and then cryopreserved in the vapor phase of liquid nitrogen. Analytical flow cytometry was used to check the purity and quantity of every magnetically sorted T cell population. Genomic DNA was isolated from each sorted fraction and quantified by UV absorbance on a Nanodrop 2000c.

This TCR was recovered from a man between 18 and 29 years old in good health. Here the chain combines TRBV15 and TRBJ1-6; D gene: possibly TRBD1, on 6 matching bases. The sample taken for sequencing was naive CD4+ T cells sorted from blood. The cell subset or site label corresponds to: CD45RA+ positively selected. At the DNA level, the sequence is TGTGCCACCAGCAGAGAAGGACAGCCGGACTCACCCCTCCACTTT. Its coded protein is CATSREGQPDSPLHF.